Below, one TCR beta chain is given with its context. What it recognizes is unknown. Per the germline V gene, CDR1 is MNHNY and CDR2 is SVGAGI (reference sequence). The CDR3 is 13 residues long. V shed 6 bases and J 5 bases; nucleotides not matched to a gene: 5. These data come from a study of cytomegalovirus exposure and HLA in healthy donors. Whole-study findings and limits: Reported performance of the classifier showed diagnosis of cytomegalovirus status with high specificity and sensitivity. First-cohort TCR clusters were later found to tend to co-occur in the 90 to 150 validation repertoires.

The repertoire was sequenced with immunoSEQ multiplex PCR; TCRdb's copy has only in-frame clones and lacks some. Altogether some 130,000 clones are present, about 90% being singletons, with the ten largest covering just under 3%. The V and J genes are TRBV6-6 and TRBJ2-5, with 8 bases that match TRBD2. Sequencing input: PBMCs. The TCR comes from a man in his late teens or twenties in good health and CMV-seronegative. The chain's CDR3 is CASSLAGRETQYF. The CDR3 DNA follows: TGTGCCAGCAGCCTAGCGGGCCGGGAGACCCAGTACTTC.